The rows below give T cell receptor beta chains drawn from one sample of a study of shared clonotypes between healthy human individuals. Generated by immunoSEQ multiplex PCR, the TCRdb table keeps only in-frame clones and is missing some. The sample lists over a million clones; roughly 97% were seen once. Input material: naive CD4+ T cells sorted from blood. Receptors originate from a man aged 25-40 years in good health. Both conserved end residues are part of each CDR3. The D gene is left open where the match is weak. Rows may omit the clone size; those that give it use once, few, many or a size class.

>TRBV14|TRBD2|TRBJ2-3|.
TGTGCCAGCAGCCAGCAGCTAGCGGGATATAGCACAGATACGCAGTATTTT
CASSQQLAGYSTDTQYF
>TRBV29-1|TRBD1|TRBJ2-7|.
TGCAGCGTAAAAAACAGGGGTATCTGGGACGAGCAGTACTTC
CSVKNRGIWDEQYF
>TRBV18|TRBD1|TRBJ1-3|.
TGTGCCAGCTCACCAAAAGGACAGGGAGCGGGAAACACCATATATTTT
CASSPKGQGAGNTIYF
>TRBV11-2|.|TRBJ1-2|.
TGTGCCAGCAGCCCCGACAGCGCCTACTATGGCTACACCTTC
CASSPDSAYYGYTF
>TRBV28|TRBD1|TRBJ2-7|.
TGTGCCAGCAGTCCGACAGGGGGTGCCCCCTACGAGCAGTACTTC
CASSPTGGAPYEQYF
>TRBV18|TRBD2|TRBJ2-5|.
TGTGCCAGCTCACCCGGACTAGGGGAAGAGACCCAGTACTTC
CASSPGLGEETQYF
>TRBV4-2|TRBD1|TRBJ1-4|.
TGTGCCAGCAGCCAAGCTAGGACAGGGACGAATGAAAAACTGTTTTTT
CASSQARTGTNEKLFF
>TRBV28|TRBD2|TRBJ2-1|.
TGTGCCAGCAGTCCTACGTTTAGCGGGATTTTTGGTAACTACAATGAGCAGTTCTTC
CASSPTFSGIFGNYNEQFF
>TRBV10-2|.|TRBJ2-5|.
TGCGCCAGCAGTGAGTTTGGGACGTTTAAAGAGACCCAGTACTTC
CASSEFGTFKETQYF
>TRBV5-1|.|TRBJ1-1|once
TGCGCCACCCGACAGAGTATGAACACTGAAGCTTTCTTT
CATRQSMNTEAFF
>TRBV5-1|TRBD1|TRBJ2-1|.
TGCGCCAGCAGCAGCCGGGGACAGGGGGCCTACAATGAGCAGTTCTTC
CASSSRGQGAYNEQFF
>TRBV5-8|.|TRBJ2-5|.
TGTGCCAGCAGAGGGAGGTCCTCGGAGACCCAGTACTTC
CASRGRSSETQYF
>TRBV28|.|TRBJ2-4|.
TGTGCCAGCATCGGGGGACCTAAAAACATTCAGTACTTC
CASIGGPKNIQYF
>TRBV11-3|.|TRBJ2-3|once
TGTGCCAGCAGCTTACGGTCCAGTATCCAAGATACGCAGTATTTT
CASSLRSSIQDTQYF
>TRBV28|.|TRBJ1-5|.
TGTGCCAGCAGTTTATTATCGGGTGCTCGGGGGCAGGGTCCCCAGCATTTT
CASSLLSGARGQGPQHF
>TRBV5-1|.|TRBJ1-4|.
TGCGCCAGCAGCCTCAGCGGTAGGCAGCCCGAAAAACTGTTTTTT
CASSLSGRQPEKLFF
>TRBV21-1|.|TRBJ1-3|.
TGTGCCAGCAGTCCTCATCCTACCGACAGCCGCGGAAACACCATATATTTT
CASSPHPTDSRGNTIYF
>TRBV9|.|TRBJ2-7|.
TGTGCCAGCAGCGTAAAAGGGGAGACCTACGAGCAGTACTTC
CASSVKGETYEQYF
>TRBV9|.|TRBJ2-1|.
TGTGCCAGCAGCGTAGGGCCAGTCAATGAGCAGTTCTTC
CASSVGPVNEQFF
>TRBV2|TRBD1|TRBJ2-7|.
TGTGCCAGCAGTGCCTCACCGGGACAGTCAACTTACGAGCAGTACTTC
CASSASPGQSTYEQYF
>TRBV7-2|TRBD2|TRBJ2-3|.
TGTGCCAGCAGCTGGACTAGCGGGAGTACAGATACGCAGTATTTT
CASSWTSGSTDTQYF
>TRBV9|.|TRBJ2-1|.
TGTGCCAGCAGCTCAAGACAGGAGAGCTCCTACAATGAGCAGTTCTTC
CASSSRQESSYNEQFF
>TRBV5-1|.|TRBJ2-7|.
TGCGCCAGCAGTCGGAGGGGCTCCTCCTACGAGCAGTACTTC
CASSRRGSSYEQYF
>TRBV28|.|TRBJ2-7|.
TGTGCCAGCAGTTTACCAACCAACCAGAAGGAGCAGTACTTC
CASSLPTNQKEQYF
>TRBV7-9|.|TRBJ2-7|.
TGTGCCAGCAGCTTAGACCACTACGAGCAGTACTTC
CASSLDHYEQYF
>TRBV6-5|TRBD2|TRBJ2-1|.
TGTGCCAGCAGTTATACCGGGGGGTATGAGCAGTTCTTC
CASSYTGGYEQFF
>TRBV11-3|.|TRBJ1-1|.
TGTGCCAGCAGCTTAACCGGAGACACTGAAGCTTTCTTT
CASSLTGDTEAFF
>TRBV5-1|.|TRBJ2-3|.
TGCGCCAGCAGCCCCCAGGGAAGCACAGATACGCAGTATTTT
CASSPQGSTDTQYF
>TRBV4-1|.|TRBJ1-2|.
TGCGCCAGCAGCCAAGATCGGGACTCCTATGGCTACACCTTC
CASSQDRDSYGYTF
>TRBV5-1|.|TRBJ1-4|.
TGCGCCAGCCGTGACCCTCTTGCCGGTAGGGGAAAACTGTTTTTT
CASRDPLAGRGKLFF
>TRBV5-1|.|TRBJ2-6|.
TGCGCCAGCAGCCTAGCAGGGGCTGGGGCCAACGTCCTGACTTTC
CASSLAGAGANVLTF
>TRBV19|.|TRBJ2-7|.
TGTGCCAGTAGTACCGACGGATCCTACGAGCAGTACTTC
CASSTDGSYEQYF
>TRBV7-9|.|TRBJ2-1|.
TGTGCCAGCAGCCCTTCCAATGAGCAGTTCTTC
CASSPSNEQFF
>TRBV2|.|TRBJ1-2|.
TGTGCCAGCGGGGTGGGTTATGGCTACACCTTC
CASGVGYGYTF
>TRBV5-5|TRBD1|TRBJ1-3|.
TGTGCCAGCAGCTTGGGGACAGGGGGAATCTCTGGAAACACCATATATTTT
CASSLGTGGISGNTIYF
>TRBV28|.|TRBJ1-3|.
TGTGCCAGCAGAGGGGCCGGAAACACCATATATTTT
CASRGAGNTIYF
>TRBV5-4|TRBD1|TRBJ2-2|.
TGTGCCAGCAGCTTGGATAGGGGGCGCGGCACCGGGGAGCTGTTTTTT
CASSLDRGRGTGELFF
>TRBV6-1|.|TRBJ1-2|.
TGTGCCAGCAGTGAAACAGCTAACTATGGCTACACCTTC
CASSETANYGYTF
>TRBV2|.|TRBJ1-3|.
TGTGCCAGCACTCCAGACAGGATTAGCGACACCATATATTTT
CASTPDRISDTIYF
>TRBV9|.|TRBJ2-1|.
TGTGCCAGCAGCGTAGCCCCCGGGAGTTCCTACAATGAGCAGTTCTTC
CASSVAPGSSYNEQFF
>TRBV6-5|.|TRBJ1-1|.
TGTGCCAGCAGGTCGCTAGGGGTAGCGAACACTGAAGCTTTCTTT
CASRSLGVANTEAFF
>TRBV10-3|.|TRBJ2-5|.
TGTGCCATGAATTCGGGGGGACAGCAAGAGACCCAGTACTTC
CAMNSGGQQETQYF
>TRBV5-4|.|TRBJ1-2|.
TGTGCCAGCAGCATAGACAGTAGCTCCTATGGCTACACCTTC
CASSIDSSSYGYTF
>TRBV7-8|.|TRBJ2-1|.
TGTGCCAGCAGCTTAGAGGGCGTGGTTAGCTCCTACAATGAGCAGTTCTTC
CASSLEGVVSSYNEQFF
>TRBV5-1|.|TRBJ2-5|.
TGCGCCAGCAGCTTGACGGGGGGCGGAGAGACCCAGTACTTC
CASSLTGGGETQYF
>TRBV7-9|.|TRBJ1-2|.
TGTGCCAGCAGCCTCTTTGAGGGGTCAATCTATGGCTACACCTTC
CASSLFEGSIYGYTF
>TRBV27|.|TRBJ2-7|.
TGTGCCAGCAGTTTGTTGGAACAGCTCTCCCCCTACGAGCAGTACTTC
CASSLLEQLSPYEQYF
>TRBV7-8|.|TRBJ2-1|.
TGTGCCAGCAGCTTATTGGGGCTAGCGAACTCCTACAATGAGCAGTTCTTC
CASSLLGLANSYNEQFF
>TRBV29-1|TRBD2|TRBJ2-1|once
TGCAGCGTAAGAGAGGGACTAGCACCCAACAATGAGCAGTTCTTC
CSVREGLAPNNEQFF
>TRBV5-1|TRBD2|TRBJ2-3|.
TGCGCCAGCAGACTAGCGGTTACAGATACGCAGTATTTT
CASRLAVTDTQYF
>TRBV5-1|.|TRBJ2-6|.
TGCGCCAGCAGCCGGTCTGGGGCCAACGTCCTGACTTTC
CASSRSGANVLTF